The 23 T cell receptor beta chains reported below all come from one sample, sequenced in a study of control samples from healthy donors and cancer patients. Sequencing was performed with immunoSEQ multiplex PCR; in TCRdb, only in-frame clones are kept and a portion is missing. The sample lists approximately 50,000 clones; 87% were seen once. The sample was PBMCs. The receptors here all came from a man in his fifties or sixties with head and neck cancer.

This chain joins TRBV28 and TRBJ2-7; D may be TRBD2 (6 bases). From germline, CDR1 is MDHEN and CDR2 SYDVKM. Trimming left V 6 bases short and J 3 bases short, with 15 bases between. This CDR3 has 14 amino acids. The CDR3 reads CASRVGGAIYEQYF. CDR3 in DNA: TGTGCCAGCAGGGTCGGAGGGGCGATCTACGAGCAGTACTTC.

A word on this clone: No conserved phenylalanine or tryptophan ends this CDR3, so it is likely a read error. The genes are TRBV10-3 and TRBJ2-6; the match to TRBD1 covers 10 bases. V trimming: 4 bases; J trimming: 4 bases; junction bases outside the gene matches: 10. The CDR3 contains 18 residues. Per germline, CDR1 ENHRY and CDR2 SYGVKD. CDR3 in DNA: TGTGCCATCAGTGGGACAGGGGGACCTTCTAGGGGGGCCAACGTCCTGACTTCC. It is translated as CAISGTGGPSRGANVLTS.

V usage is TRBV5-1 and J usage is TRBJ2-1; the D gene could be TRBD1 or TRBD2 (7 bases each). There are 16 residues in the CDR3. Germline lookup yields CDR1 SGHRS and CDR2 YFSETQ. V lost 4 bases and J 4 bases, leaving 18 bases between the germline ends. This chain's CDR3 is CASSPGGGTDYNEQFF. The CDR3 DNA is TGCGCCAGCAGCCCTGGGGGGGGGACAGATTACAATGAGCAGTTCTTC.

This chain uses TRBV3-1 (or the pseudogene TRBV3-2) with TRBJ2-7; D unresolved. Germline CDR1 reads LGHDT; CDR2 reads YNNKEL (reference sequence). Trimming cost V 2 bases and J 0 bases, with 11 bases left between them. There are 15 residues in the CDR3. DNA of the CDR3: TGTGCCAGCAGCCAAACTTTAACATCCTCCTACGAGCAGTACTTC. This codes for CASSQTLTSSYEQYF.

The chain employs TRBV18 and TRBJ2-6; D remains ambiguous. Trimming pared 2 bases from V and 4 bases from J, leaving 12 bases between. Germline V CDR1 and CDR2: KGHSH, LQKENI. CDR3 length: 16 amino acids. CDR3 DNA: TGTGCCAGCTCACCAGGGTATACGACGGGGGCCAACGTCCTGACTTTC. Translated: CASSPGYTTGANVLTF.

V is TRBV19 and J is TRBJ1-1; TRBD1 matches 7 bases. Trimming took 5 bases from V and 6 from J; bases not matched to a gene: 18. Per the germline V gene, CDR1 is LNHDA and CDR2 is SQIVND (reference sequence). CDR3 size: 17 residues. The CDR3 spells CASSDSGWGAGGPEAFF. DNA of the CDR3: TGTGCCAGTAGTGATTCCGGTTGGGGGGCAGGGGGGCCTGAAGCTTTCTTT.

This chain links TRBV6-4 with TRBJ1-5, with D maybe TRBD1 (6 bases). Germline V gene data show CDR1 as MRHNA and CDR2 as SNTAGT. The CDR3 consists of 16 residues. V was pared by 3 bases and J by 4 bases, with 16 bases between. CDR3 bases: TGTGCCAGCAGTGAGGGTGCCGACAGGCAGAATCAGCCCCAGCATTTT. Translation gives CASSEGADRQNQPQHF.

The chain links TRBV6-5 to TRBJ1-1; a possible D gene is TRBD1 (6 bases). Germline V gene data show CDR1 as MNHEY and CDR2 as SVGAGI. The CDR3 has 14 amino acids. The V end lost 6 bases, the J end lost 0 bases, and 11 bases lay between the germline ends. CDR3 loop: CASRRDILNTEAFF. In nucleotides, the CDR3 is TGTGCCAGCAGGAGGGACATTTTGAACACTGAAGCTTTCTTT.

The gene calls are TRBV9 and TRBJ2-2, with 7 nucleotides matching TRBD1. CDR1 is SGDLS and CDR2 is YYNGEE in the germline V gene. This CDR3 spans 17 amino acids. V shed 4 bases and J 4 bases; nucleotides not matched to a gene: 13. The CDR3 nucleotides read TGTGCCAGCAGCCTTAATAGACAGGGACGAAGCACCGGGGAGCTGTTTTTT. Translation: CASSLNRQGRSTGELFF.

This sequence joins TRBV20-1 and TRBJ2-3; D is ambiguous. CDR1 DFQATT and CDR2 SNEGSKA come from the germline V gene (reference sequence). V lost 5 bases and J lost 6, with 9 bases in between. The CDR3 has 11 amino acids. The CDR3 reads CSAATRDTQYF. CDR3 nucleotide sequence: TGCAGTGCTGCGACTCGGGATACGCAGTATTTT.

CDR3 nucleotides: TGTGCCAGCAGTATTCAGGGGCAGCCCCAGCATTTT. Translating it yields CASSIQGQPQHF. This chain connects TRBV28 to TRBJ1-5, with D maybe TRBD1 (6 bases). CDR3 length: 12 residues. V was cut by 5 bases and J by 7 bases, with 9 bases left in between. Germline V gene data show CDR1 as MDHEN and CDR2 as SYDVKM.

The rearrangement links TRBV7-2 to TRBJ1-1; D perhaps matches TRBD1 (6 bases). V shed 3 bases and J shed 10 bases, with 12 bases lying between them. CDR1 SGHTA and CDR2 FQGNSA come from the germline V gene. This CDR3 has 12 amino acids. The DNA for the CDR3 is TGTGCCAGCAGCTTTGGTTGGACAGTAGCTTTCTTT. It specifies CASSFGWTVAFF.

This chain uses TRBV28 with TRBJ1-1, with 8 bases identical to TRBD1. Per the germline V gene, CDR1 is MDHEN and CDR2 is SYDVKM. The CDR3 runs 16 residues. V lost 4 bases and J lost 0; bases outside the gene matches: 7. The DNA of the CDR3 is TGTGCCAGCAGTTCCTACAGGGGGGCCGTGAACACTGAAGCTTTCTTT. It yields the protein CASSSYRGAVNTEAFF.

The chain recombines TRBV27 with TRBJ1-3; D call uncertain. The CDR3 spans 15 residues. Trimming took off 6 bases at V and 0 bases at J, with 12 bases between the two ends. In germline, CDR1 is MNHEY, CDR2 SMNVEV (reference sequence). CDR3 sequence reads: CASSSAWSSGNTIYF. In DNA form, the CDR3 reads TGTGCCAGCAGCTCTGCGTGGAGCTCTGGAAACACCATATATTTT.

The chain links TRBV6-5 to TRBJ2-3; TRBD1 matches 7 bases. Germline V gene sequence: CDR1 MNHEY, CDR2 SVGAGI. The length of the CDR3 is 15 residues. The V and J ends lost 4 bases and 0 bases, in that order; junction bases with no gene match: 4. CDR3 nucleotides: TGTGCCAGCAGTTTACAGGGGTATAGCACAGATACGCAGTATTTT. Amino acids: CASSLQGYSTDTQYF.

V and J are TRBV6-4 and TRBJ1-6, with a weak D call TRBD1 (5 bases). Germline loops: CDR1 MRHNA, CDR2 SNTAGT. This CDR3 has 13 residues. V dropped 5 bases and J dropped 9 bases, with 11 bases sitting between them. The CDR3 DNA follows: TGTGCCAGCAGTCCCAGGGAGGGTTCACCCCTCCACTTT. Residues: CASSPREGSPLHF.

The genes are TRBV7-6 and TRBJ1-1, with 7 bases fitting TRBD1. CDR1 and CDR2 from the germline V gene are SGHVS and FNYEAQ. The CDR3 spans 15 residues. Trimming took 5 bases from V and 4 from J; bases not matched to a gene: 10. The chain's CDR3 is CASSAERQGITEAFF. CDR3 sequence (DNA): TGTGCCAGCAGCGCGGAGAGACAGGGAATCACTGAAGCTTTCTTT. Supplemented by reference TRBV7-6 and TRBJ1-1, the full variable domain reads GAGVSQSPRYKVTKRGQDVALRCDPISGHVSLYWYRQALGQGPEFLTYFNYEAQQDKSGLPNDRFSAERPEGSISTLTIQRTEQRDSAMYRCASSAERQGITEAFFGQGTRLTVV.

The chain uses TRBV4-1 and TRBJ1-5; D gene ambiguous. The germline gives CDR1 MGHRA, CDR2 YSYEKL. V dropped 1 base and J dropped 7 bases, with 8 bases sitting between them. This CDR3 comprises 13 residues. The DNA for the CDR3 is TGCGCCAGCAGCCAAGTAGTGGGCCAGCCCCAGCATTTT. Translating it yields CASSQVVGQPQHF.

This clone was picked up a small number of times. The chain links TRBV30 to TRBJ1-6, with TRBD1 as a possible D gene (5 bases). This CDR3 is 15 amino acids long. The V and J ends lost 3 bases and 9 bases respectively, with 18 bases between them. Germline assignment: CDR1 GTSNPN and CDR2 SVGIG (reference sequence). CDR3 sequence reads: CAWSTGDLGGSPLHF. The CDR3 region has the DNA TGTGCCTGGAGCACCGGGGACTTGGGTGGTTCACCCCTCCACTTT. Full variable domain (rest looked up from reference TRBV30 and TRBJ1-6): SQTIHQWPATLVQPVGSPLSLECTVEGTSNPNLYWYRQAAGRGLQLLFYSVGIGQISSEVPQNLSASRPQDRQFILSSKKLLLSDSGFYLCAWSTGDLGGSPLHFGNGTRLTVT.

In DNA, the CDR3 is TGTGCCAGCACCGCCCTCGTCCACTCTGGAAACACCATATATTTT. Translation: CASTALVHSGNTIYF. The chain employs TRBV7-2 and TRBJ1-3; D call uncertain. The CDR3 totals 15 residues. The V gene lost 7 bases and the J gene lost 0 bases, with 13 bases spanning the gap. Germline CDR1 and CDR2: SGHTA and FQGNSA.

In DNA form, the CDR3 reads TGTGCCAGCAGCCTCCGACAGGGGGTCGCCAAAAACATTCAGTACTTC. It specifies CASSLRQGVAKNIQYF. The genes are TRBV5-5 and TRBJ2-4; 9 bases agree with TRBD1. The CDR3 loop spans 16 amino acids. Germline V gene sequence: CDR1 SGHKS, CDR2 YYEKEE (reference sequence). The trim removed 4 bases at V and 1 base at J, leaving 6 bases unmatched.

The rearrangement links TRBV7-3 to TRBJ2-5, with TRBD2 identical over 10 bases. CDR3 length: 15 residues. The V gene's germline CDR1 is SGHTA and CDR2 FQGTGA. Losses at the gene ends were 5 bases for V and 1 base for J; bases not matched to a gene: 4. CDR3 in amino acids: CASSPLAGVQETQYF. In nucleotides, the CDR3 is TGTGCCAGCAGCCCGCTAGCGGGGGTCCAAGAGACCCAGTACTTC.

As DNA, the CDR3 is TGTGCCAGCAGCTTATTAGCGGGAGAAGCGGTAAACGAGCAGTACTTC. It specifies CASSLLAGEAVNEQYF. This chain links TRBV11-2 with TRBJ2-7, with 9 bases fitting TRBD2. The length of the CDR3 is 16 residues. V was pared by 2 bases and J by 5 bases, with 10 bases of the junction left unmatched. The germline V gene encodes CDR1 SGHAT and CDR2 FQNNGV.